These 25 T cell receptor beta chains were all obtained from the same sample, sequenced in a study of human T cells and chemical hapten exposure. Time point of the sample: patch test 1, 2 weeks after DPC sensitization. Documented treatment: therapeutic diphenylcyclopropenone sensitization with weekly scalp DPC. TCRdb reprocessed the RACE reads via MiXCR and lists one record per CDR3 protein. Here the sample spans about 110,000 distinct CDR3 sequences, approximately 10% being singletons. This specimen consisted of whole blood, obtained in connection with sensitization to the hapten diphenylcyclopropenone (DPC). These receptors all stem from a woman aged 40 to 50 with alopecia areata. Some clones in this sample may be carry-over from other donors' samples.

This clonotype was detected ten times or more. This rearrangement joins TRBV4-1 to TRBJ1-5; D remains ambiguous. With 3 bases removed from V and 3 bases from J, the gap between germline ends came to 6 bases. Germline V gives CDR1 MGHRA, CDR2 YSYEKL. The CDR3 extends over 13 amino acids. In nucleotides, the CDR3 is TGCGCCAGCAGCCAGGGATTCAATCAGCCCCAGCATTTT. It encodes CASSQGFNQPQHF.

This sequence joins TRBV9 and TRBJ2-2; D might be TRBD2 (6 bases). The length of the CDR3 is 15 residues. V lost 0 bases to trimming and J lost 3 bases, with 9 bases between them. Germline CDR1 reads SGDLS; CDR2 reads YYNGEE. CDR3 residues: CASSVVGGYTGELFF. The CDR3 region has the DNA TGTGCCAGCAGCGTAGTTGGGGGGTACACCGGGGAGCTGTTTTTT.

This chain's CDR3 is CASRPGPNTDTQYF. The CDR3 DNA sequence: TGTGCCAGCAGACCGGGACCGAACACAGATACGCAGTATTTT. The V gene is TRBV9, the J gene TRBJ2-3; D might be TRBD1 or TRBD2, each matching 5 bases. Germline V CDR1 and CDR2: SGDLS, YYNGEE. Between the trimmed V and J ends, which lost 5 bases and 2 bases, there was a span of 12 bases. There are 14 residues in the CDR3.

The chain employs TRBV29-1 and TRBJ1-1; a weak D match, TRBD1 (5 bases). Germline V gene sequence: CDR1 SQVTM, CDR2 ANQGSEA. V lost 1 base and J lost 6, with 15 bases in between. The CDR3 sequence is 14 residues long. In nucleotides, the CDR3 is TGCAGCGTTGAAGTCGGGGCCTGGGAGTCTGAAGCTTTCTTT. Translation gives CSVEVGAWESEAFF. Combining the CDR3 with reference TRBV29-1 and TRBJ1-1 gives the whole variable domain SAVISQKPSRDICQRGTSLTIQCQVDSQVTMMFWYRQQPGQSLTLIATANQGSEATYESGFVIDKFPISRPNLTFSTLTVSNMSPEDSSIYLCSVEVGAWESEAFFGQGTRLTVV.

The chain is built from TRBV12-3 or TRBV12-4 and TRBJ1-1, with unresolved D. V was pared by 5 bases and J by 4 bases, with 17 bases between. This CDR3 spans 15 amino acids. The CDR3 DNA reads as TGTGCCAGCAGTGCCGACACGGGTTGGGGCACTGAAGCTTTCTTT. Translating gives CASSADTGWGTEAFF.

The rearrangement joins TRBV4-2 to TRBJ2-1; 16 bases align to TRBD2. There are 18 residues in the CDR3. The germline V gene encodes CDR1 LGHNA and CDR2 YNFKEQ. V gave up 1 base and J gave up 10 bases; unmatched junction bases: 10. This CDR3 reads CASSQGGTSGGAAEEQFF. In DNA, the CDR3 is TGTGCCAGCAGCCAAGGAGGGACTAGCGGGGGGGCCGCGGAAGAGCAGTTCTTC.

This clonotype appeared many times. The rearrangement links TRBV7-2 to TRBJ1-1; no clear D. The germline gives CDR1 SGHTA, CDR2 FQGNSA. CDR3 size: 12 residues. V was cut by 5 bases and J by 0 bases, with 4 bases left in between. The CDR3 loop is CASSGMNTEAFF. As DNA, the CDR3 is TGTGCCAGCAGCGGGATGAACACTGAAGCTTTCTTT.

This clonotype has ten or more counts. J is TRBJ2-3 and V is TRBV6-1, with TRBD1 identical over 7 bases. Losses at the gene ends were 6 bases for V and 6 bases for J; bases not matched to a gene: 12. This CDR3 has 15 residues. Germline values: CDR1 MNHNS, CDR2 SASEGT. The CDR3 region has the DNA TGTGCCAGCAGCACCGACAGGGTTTATACCGATACGCAGTATTTT. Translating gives CASSTDRVYTDTQYF.

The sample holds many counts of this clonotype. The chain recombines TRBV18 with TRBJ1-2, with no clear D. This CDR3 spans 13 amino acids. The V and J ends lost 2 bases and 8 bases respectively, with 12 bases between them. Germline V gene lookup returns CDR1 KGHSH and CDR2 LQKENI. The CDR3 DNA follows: TGTGCCAGCTCACCAGAGCATCTGAGGGGCTACACCTTC. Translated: CASSPEHLRGYTF. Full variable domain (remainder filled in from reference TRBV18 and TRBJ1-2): NAGVMQNPRHLVRRRGQEARLRCSPMKGHSHVYWYRQLPEEGLKFMVYLQKENIIDESGMPKERFSAEFPKEGPSILRIQQVVRGDSAAYFCASSPEHLRGYTFGSGTRLTVV.

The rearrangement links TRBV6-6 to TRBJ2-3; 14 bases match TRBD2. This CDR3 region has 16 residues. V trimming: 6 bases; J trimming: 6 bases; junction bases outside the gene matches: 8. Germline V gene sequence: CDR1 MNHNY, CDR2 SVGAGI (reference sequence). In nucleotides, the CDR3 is TGTGCCAGCAGCCTGACTAGCGGGGGGGCGGGGGATACGCAGTATTTT. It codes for CASSLTSGGAGDTQYF.

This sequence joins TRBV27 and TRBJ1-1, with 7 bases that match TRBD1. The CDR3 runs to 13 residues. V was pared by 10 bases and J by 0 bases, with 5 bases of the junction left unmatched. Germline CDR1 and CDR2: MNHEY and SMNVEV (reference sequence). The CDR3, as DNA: TGTGCCACCAGGACAGGCATGAACACTGAAGCTTTCTTT. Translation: CATRTGMNTEAFF.

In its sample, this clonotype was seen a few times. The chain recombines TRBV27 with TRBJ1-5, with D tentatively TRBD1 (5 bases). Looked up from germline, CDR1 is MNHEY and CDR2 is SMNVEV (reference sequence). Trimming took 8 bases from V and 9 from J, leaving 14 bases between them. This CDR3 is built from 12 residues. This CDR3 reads CASGDPGLPQHF. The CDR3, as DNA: TGTGCCAGCGGGGACCCCGGGCTGCCCCAGCATTTT.

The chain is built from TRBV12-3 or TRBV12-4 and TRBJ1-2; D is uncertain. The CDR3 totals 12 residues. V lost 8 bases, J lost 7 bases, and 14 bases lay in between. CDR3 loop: CASGPSFGGYTF. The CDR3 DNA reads TGTGCCAGCGGCCCGTCCTTTGGTGGCTACACCTTC.

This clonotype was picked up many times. The CDR3 DNA sequence: TGTGCCAGCAGCCCAAGACAGGGAAGGAATGAGCAGTTCTTC. This codes for CASSPRQGRNEQFF. This chain links TRBV7-2 with TRBJ2-1, with TRBD1 matching over 7 bases. CDR1 SGHTA and CDR2 FQGNSA come from the germline V gene. Germline trimming cut 5 bases from V and 7 bases from J; bases unmatched to any gene: 8. This CDR3 has 14 residues.

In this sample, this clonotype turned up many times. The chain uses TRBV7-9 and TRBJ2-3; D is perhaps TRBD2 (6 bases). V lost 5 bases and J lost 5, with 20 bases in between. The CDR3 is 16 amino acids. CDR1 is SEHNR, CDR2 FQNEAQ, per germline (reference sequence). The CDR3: CASSPRGTLGLDTQYF. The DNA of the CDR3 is TGTGCCAGCAGCCCCCGGGGGACTCTGGGTCTAGATACGCAGTATTTT.

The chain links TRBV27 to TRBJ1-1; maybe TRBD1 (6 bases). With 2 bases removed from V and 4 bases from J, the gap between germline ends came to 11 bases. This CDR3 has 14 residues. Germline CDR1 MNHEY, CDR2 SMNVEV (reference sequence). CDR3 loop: CASSLTGWRTEAFF. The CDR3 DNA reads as TGTGCCAGCAGTTTAACAGGGTGGCGCACTGAAGCTTTCTTT.

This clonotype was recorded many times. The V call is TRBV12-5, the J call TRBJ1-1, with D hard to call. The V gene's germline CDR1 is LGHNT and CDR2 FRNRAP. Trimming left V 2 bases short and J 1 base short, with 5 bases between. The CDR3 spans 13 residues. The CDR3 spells CASGLKQNTEAFF. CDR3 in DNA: TGTGCTAGTGGTTTGAAACAGAACACTGAAGCTTTCTTT.

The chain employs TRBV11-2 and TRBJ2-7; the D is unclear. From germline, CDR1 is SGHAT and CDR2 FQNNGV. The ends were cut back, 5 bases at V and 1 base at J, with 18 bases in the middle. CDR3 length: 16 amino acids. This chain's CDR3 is CASSPQVRDISYEQYF. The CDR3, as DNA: TGTGCCAGCAGCCCCCAGGTGCGAGACATTTCCTACGAGCAGTACTTC.

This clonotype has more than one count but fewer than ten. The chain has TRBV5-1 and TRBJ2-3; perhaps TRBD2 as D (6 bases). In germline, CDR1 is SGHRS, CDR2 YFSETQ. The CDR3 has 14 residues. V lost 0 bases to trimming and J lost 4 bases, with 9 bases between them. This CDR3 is CASSLAGAPDTQYF. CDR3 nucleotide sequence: TGCGCCAGCAGCTTGGCGGGAGCCCCAGATACGCAGTATTTT.

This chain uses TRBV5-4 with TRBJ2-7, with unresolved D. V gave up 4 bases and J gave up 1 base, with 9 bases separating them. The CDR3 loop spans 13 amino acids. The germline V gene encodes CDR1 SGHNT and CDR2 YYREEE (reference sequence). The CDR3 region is CASSPPSSYEQYF. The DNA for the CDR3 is TGTGCCAGCAGCCCCCCTTCGTCCTACGAGCAGTACTTC.

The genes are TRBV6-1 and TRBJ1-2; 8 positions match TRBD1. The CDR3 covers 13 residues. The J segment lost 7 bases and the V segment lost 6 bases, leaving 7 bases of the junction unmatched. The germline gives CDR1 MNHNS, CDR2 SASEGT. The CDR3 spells CASRRTGSSGYTF. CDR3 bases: TGTGCCAGCAGGCGGACAGGGTCGAGTGGCTACACCTTC.

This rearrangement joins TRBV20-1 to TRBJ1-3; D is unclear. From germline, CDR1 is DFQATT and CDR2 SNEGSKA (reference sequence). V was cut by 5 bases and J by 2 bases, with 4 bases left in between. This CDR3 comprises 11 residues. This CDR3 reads CSARTGNTIYF. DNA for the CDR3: TGCAGTGCTCGAACTGGAAACACCATATATTTT.

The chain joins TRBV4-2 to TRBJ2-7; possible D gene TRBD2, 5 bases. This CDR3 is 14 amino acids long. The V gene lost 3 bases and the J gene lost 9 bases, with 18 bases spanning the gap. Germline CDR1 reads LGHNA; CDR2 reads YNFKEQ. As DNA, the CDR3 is TGTGCCAGCAGCCACGCCGGACTGGCCCTGGGGCAGTACTTC. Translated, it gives CASSHAGLALGQYF.

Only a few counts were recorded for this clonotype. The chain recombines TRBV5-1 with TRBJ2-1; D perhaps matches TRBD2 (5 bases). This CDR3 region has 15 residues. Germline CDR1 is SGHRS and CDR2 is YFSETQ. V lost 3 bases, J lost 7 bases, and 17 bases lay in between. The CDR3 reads CASSSLARGSNEQFF. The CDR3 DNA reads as TGCGCCAGCAGCTCCCTGGCCCGAGGGAGTAATGAGCAGTTCTTC.

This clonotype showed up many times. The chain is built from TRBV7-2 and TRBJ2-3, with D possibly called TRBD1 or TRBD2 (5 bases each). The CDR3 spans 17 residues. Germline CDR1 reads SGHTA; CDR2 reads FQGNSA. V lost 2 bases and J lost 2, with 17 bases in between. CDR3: CASSLRALRGNTDTQYF. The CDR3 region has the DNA TGTGCCAGCAGCTTAAGGGCCCTTCGGGGCAACACAGATACGCAGTATTTT.